The 18 T cell receptor beta chains below all came from one sample that was sequenced in a study of T cell repertoires in cytomegalovirus infection. Their target antigens are unknown. TCRdb re-called the reads with MiXCR, one entry per CDR3 protein. The sample has 110,000 or so distinct CDR3 sequences; around 31% are singletons. The input for sequencing was CD8+ T cells from cultured PBMCs, taken from culture after CMV antigen stimulation. The receptors here all came from a human donor in good health (CMV status not recorded). Some clones in this sample may be carry-over from other donors' samples.

The chain is built from TRBV27 and TRBJ1-2; D uncertain. CDR3 size: 13 residues. The germline V and J ends were trimmed by 8 bases and 0 bases, with 10 bases remaining between them. CDR1 is MNHEY and CDR2 is SMNVEV in the germline V gene (reference sequence). In nucleotides, the CDR3 is TGTGCCAGCTCCAGAGGGCCTAACTATGGCTACACCTTC. As protein: CASSRGPNYGYTF.

The gene calls are TRBV24-1 and TRBJ2-5, with 12 bases identical to TRBD1. Germline values: CDR1 KGHDR, CDR2 SFDVKD. The ends lost 1 base at V and 4 bases at J; junction bases unmatched: 9. The CDR3 is 18 residues long. CDR3 DNA sequence: TGTGCCACCAGTGATTTTCCCACCGGGACAGGGGGCGGAGAGACCCAGTACTTC. Its translation is CATSDFPTGTGGGETQYF.

The J gene is TRBJ1-2, the V gene TRBV6-6; D possibly corresponds to TRBD1 (5 bases). Germline V CDR1 and CDR2: MNHNY, SVGAGI (reference sequence). The CDR3 extends over 17 amino acids. V gave up 0 bases and J gave up 3 bases, with 17 bases separating them. Written as DNA, the CDR3 is TGTGCCAGCAGTTACTCCGCGGCAGGGACCTCTGACTATGGCTACACCTTC. Amino acid sequence: CASSYSAAGTSDYGYTF.

The sample holds a few counts of this clonotype. A much larger clone lies a single base off, so this may be a read error. J is TRBJ2-5 and V is TRBV12-3 or TRBV12-4; possibly TRBD1 for D (5 bases). The CDR3 runs to 15 residues. V dropped 5 bases and J dropped 4 bases, with 17 bases sitting between them. The CDR3 loop is CASSVHGAGRETQYF. Here the CDR3 DNA reads TGTGCCAGCAGTGTCCATGGGGCAGGCCGAGAGACCCAGTACTTC.

The chain joins TRBV11-2 to TRBJ1-1; weak D call: TRBD1 (5 bases). V lost 3 bases and J 5 bases, leaving 16 bases between the germline ends. Germline V gene sequence: CDR1 SGHAT, CDR2 FQNNGV. This CDR3 has 15 residues. The CDR3 nucleotides are TGTGCCAGCAGCTTGGGGCCAGCGGCGAATACTGAAGCTTTCTTT. Translating gives CASSLGPAANTEAFF.

Many counts were recorded for this clonotype. This chain connects TRBV7-2 to TRBJ1-1, with 8 bases aligning to TRBD1. V shed 5 bases and J 0 bases; nucleotides not matched to a gene: 5. The CDR3 covers 15 residues. Germline CDR1 is SGHTA and CDR2 is FQGNSA. The CDR3 here is CASSPRQGMNTEAFF. The CDR3 DNA reads TGTGCCAGCAGCCCCAGACAGGGGATGAACACTGAAGCTTTCTTT.

This clonotype came up a few times. The chain joins TRBV6-6 to TRBJ1-2; D might be TRBD1 (5 bases). V lost 5 bases to trimming and J lost 8 bases, with 15 bases between them. CDR1 and CDR2 from the germline V gene are MNHNY and SVGAGI (reference sequence). The CDR3 sequence is 13 residues long. This CDR3 is CASSAGTYEGYTF. The DNA of the CDR3 is TGTGCCAGCAGTGCCGGGACGTATGAGGGCTACACCTTC.

The sample holds many counts of this clonotype. This chain uses TRBV12-3 or TRBV12-4 with TRBJ1-2; 10 positions match TRBD1. The CDR3 sequence is 13 residues long. The ends lost 6 bases at V and 4 bases at J; junction bases unmatched: 2. The CDR3 DNA follows: TGTGCCAGCAGCCGGGACAGGGGCTATGGCTACACCTTC. This sequence encodes CASSRDRGYGYTF.

This clonotype was seen a handful of times. The CDR3 is CASSLYWTGQFQETQYF. In DNA form, the CDR3 reads TGTGCCAGCAGCTTGTACTGGACAGGGCAATTCCAAGAGACCCAGTACTTC. The chain uses TRBV5-6 and TRBJ2-5; TRBD1 agrees at 8 bases. The V segment lost 1 base and the J segment 1 base; nucleotides outside the gene matches: 9. Per germline, CDR1 SGHDT and CDR2 YYEEEE. The CDR3 is 17 amino acids.

This clonotype was seen only a few times. The chain has TRBV2 and TRBJ1-1, with 7 positions matching TRBD1. This CDR3 region has 15 residues. Unmatched junction bases numbered 10, after V lost 9 bases and J lost 0 bases. Germline-derived CDR1 and CDR2 are SNHLY and FYNNEI. CDR3 nucleotide sequence: TGTGCCAGGCAGGGGGTGAGAAGGATGAACACTGAAGCTTTCTTT. This sequence encodes CARQGVRRMNTEAFF.

The chain has TRBV7-3 and TRBJ2-5; tentative D call: TRBD2 (5 bases). CDR3 size: 14 residues. V was pared by 4 bases and J by 5 bases, with 14 bases between. Germline CDR1 and CDR2: SGHTA and FQGTGA. CDR3 sequence (DNA): TGTGCCAGCAGCTCAGCGGCCAGGATGGAGACCCAGTACTTC. It yields the protein CASSSAARMETQYF.

This clonotype was recorded many times. V gene TRBV7-9 combines with J gene TRBJ2-7; TRBD2 might be the D (6 bases). This CDR3 contains 14 residues. V lost 5 bases and J lost 1, with 12 bases in between. CDR1 SEHNR and CDR2 FQNEAQ come from the germline V gene (reference sequence). This CDR3 reads CASSPTSSSYEQYF. The CDR3 DNA reads as TGTGCCAGCAGCCCGACTAGTTCTTCCTACGAGCAGTACTTC.

The genes are TRBV10-3 and TRBJ2-5; 13 nucleotides line up with TRBD2. Germline trimming cut 0 bases from V and 5 bases from J; bases unmatched to any gene: 12. From germline, CDR1 is ENHRY and CDR2 SYGVKD. The CDR3 totals 19 residues. In nucleotides, the CDR3 is TGTGCCATCAGTGAGTCTTCGACTAGCGGGGGGTCTCTAGAGGAGACCCAGTACTTC. Amino acid sequence: CAISESSTSGGSLEETQYF.

This sequence joins TRBV6-6 and TRBJ2-2; 7 bases fit TRBD1. V gave up 6 bases and J gave up 5 bases; unmatched junction bases: 3. This CDR3 spans 13 amino acids. Germline V gene data show CDR1 as MNHNY and CDR2 as SVGAGI (reference sequence). DNA of the CDR3: TGTGCCAGCAGACCGACAGGGACCGGGGAGCTGTTTTTT. Protein: CASRPTGTGELFF.

The chain carries TRBV6-5 and TRBJ2-1, with D unresolved. With 0 bases removed from V and 5 bases from J, the gap between germline ends came to 17 bases. The CDR3 is 17 residues long. Germline CDR1 and CDR2: MNHEY and SVGAGI. The CDR3 region is CASSYSTRPGGNNEQFF. CDR3 coding DNA: TGTGCCAGCAGTTACTCGACCCGCCCGGGTGGGAACAATGAGCAGTTCTTC.

This clonotype was counted many times. This sequence joins TRBV7-2 and TRBJ1-2, with TRBD1 as a possible D gene (6 bases). V was pared by 2 bases and J by 3 bases, with 16 bases between. The CDR3 covers 16 residues. Germline values: CDR1 SGHTA, CDR2 FQGNSA. CDR3 DNA: TGTGCCAGCAGCTTAAGTGTACAGGGTAGTTACTATGGCTACACCTTC. Protein product: CASSLSVQGSYYGYTF.

This clonotype was counted between two and nine times. The rearrangement joins TRBV19 to TRBJ1-5; the D gene is possibly TRBD1 (5 bases). V was cut by 7 bases and J by 5 bases, with 12 bases left in between. The CDR3 extends over 13 amino acids. CDR1 LNHDA and CDR2 SQIVND come from the germline V gene (reference sequence). For the CDR3, the DNA is TGTGCCAGTACCCCAGGGTACTATCAGCCCCAGCATTTT. Its protein is CASTPGYYQPQHF.

The rearrangement uses TRBV20-1 and TRBJ2-7; 8 bases align to TRBD2. V trimming: 0 bases; J trimming: 4 bases; junction bases outside the gene matches: 8. This CDR3 contains 15 residues. In germline, CDR1 is DFQATT, CDR2 SNEGSKA (reference sequence). The CDR3 protein is CSARDRLSGEYEQYF. In nucleotides, the CDR3 is TGCAGTGCTAGAGATCGTCTTAGCGGGGAGTACGAGCAGTACTTC.